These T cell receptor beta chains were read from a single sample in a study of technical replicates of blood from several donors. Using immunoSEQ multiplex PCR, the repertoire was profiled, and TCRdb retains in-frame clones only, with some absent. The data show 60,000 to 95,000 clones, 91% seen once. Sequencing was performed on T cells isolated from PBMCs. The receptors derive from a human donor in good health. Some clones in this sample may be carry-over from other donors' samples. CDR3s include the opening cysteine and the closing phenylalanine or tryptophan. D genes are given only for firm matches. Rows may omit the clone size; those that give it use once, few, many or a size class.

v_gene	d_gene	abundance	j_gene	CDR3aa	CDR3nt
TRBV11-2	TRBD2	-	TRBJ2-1	CASSQGLAGSNEQFF	TGTGCCAGCAGCCAGGGACTAGCGGGGAGTAATGAGCAGTTCTTC
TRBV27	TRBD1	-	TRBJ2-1	CASSLQGTGDNEQFF	TGTGCCAGCAGTCTCCAAGGGACAGGGGACAATGAGCAGTTCTTC
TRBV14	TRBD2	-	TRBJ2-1	CASSLSGLDIANEQFF	TGTGCCAGCAGCCTGTCGGGACTAGATATCGCAAATGAGCAGTTCTTC
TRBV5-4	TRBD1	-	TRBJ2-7	CASSPPGQFSYEQYF	TGTGCCAGCAGCCCCCCGGGACAGTTCTCCTACGAGCAGTACTTC
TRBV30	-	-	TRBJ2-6	CAWNTRFSGANVLTF	TGTGCCTGGAATACCAGGTTCTCTGGGGCCAACGTCCTGACTTTC
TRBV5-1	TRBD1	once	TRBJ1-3	CASSLGQGLSGNTIYF	TGCGCCAGCAGCTTGGGACAGGGGCTCTCTGGAAACACCATATATTTT
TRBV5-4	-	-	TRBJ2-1	CAYVRAVGGHEQFF	TGTGCCTACGTGAGGGCAGTAGGAGGGCATGAGCAGTTCTTC
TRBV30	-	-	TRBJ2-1	CAWSVGRGYNEQFF	TGTGCCTGGAGTGTGGGTAGAGGGTACAATGAGCAGTTCTTC
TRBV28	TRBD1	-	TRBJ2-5	CASSSGTGGAETQYF	TGTGCCAGCAGTTCCGGGACAGGGGGTGCAGAGACCCAGTACTTC
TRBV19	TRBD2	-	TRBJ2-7	CASSRGAGENEQYF	TGTGCCAGTAGTAGGGGAGCGGGAGAGAACGAGCAGTACTTC
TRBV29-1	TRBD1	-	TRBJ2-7	CSVEDRGTGDNEQYF	TGCAGCGTTGAAGATCGCGGGACAGGGGATAACGAGCAGTACTTC
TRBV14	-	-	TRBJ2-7	CASSQVPTLAYEQYF	TGTGCCAGCAGCCAAGTCCCGACTCTTGCCTACGAGCAGTACTTC
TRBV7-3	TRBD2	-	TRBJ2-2	CASRPGLAGGPAGELFF	TGTGCCAGCAGACCCGGACTAGCGGGGGGGCCTGCCGGGGAGCTGTTTTTT
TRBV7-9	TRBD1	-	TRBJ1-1	CASSLGTAEAFF	TGTGCCAGCAGCCTAGGGACAGCCGAAGCTTTCTTT
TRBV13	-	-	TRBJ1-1	CASSLESRGFYGTEAFF	TGTGCCAGCAGCTTAGAATCGCGGGGGTTTTATGGCACTGAAGCTTTCTTT
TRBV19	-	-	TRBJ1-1	CASSIPRAPGMNTEAFF	TGTGCCAGTAGTATACCAAGGGCCCCCGGGATGAACACTGAAGCTTTCTTT
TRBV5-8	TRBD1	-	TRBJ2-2	CASSLSGQGTGELFF	TGTGCCAGCAGCTTGAGTGGACAGGGAACCGGGGAGCTGTTTTTT
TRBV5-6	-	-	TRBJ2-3	CASREIASDTQYF	TGTGCCAGCAGGGAGATTGCGTCAGATACGCAGTATTTT
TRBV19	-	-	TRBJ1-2	CASSIQGTPHLYGYTF	TGTGCCAGTAGTATTCAGGGGACACCGCACCTCTATGGCTACACCTTC
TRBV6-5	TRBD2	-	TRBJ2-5	CASGRLAGGGETQYF	TGTGCCAGCGGTAGACTAGCGGGAGGGGGGGAGACCCAGTACTTC